Listed here are 22 T cell receptor beta chains from one sample, sequenced in a study of shared clonotypes between healthy human individuals. Using immunoSEQ multiplex PCR, the repertoire was profiled, and TCRdb retains in-frame clones only, with some absent. The data hold around 2.3 million clones, with 90% to 96% observed a single time. Sequences were obtained from naive CD4+ T cells sorted from blood. This sample's subset: CD45RA+ positively selected. The receptors were gathered from a man younger than 35 in good health.

A note on this clone: Other DNA sequences in the sample encode the same CDR3. This chain joins TRBV30 and TRBJ1-1; D is perhaps TRBD1 (6 bases). This CDR3 contains 13 residues. Germline-derived CDR1 and CDR2 are GTSNPN and SVGIG (reference sequence). With 2 bases removed from V and 5 bases from J, the gap between germline ends came to 12 bases. This CDR3 is CAWSLTGRTEAFF. The CDR3 DNA reads TGTGCCTGGAGTCTTACAGGGCGAACTGAAGCTTTCTTT.

The chain couples TRBV30 to TRBJ1-3; no clear D. The CDR3 is 11 amino acids. V was clipped by 0 bases and J by 5 bases, with 2 bases between them. The V gene's germline CDR1 is GTSNPN and CDR2 SVGIG (reference sequence). The CDR3 sequence is CAWSVRNTIYF. The CDR3, as DNA: TGTGCCTGGAGTGTTAGAAACACCATATATTTT.

This sequence joins TRBV10-3 and TRBJ1-2; D possibly corresponds to TRBD1 (6 bases). The CDR3 runs to 15 residues. Germline V gene data show CDR1 as ENHRY and CDR2 as SYGVKD. V lost 3 bases and J 2 bases, leaving 13 bases between the germline ends. The CDR3 region is CAISDWTVPNYGYTF. The CDR3 DNA sequence: TGTGCCATCAGTGATTGGACAGTACCGAACTATGGCTACACCTTC.

The chain combines TRBV7-9 with TRBJ2-5, with D perhaps TRBD1 (5 bases). The CDR3 contains 15 residues. Germline lookup yields CDR1 SEHNR and CDR2 FQNEAQ (reference sequence). V was clipped by 2 bases and J by 5 bases, with 15 bases between them. CDR3 amino acids: CASSLLGLDLETQYF. The CDR3 DNA is TGTGCCAGCAGCTTATTGGGGCTTGATTTGGAGACCCAGTACTTC.

This chain uses TRBV6-1 with TRBJ2-7; maybe TRBD1 (6 bases). CDR3 length equals 16 residues. V lost 5 bases, J lost 2 bases, and 19 bases lay in between. Germline CDR1 is MNHNS and CDR2 is SASEGT. The CDR3 DNA reads TGTGCCAGCAGTCAAGGACAGCATGCTATGACCTACGAGCAGTACTTC. Amino acid sequence: CASSQGQHAMTYEQYF.

The V gene is TRBV7-8, the J gene TRBJ2-3; no reliable D call. Trimming pared 3 bases from V and 6 bases from J, leaving 13 bases between. CDR1 is SGHVS, CDR2 FQNEAQ, per germline. The CDR3 totals 14 residues. The DNA for the CDR3 is TGTGCCAGCAGCTTCGAGCGTCGGTTCGATACGCAGTATTTT. Its protein is CASSFERRFDTQYF.

The V call is TRBV5-1, the J call TRBJ2-2; 8 bases are shared with TRBD2. With 0 bases clipped from V and 4 bases from J, the junction kept 5 bases outside the gene matches. In germline, CDR1 is SGHRS, CDR2 YFSETQ. The CDR3 runs 16 residues. CDR3 sequence reads: CASSLVGTSFTGELFF. DNA of the CDR3: TGCGCCAGCAGCTTGGTCGGGACTAGTTTCACCGGGGAGCTGTTTTTT. The whole variable domain, remainder taken from reference TRBV5-1 and TRBJ2-2, is KAGVTQTPRYLIKTRGQQVTLSCSPISGHRSVSWYQQTPGQGLQFLFEYFSETQRNKGNFPGRFSGRQFSNSRSEMNVSTLELGDSALYLCASSLVGTSFTGELFFGEGSRLTVL.

V is TRBV27 and J is TRBJ2-5; D might be TRBD1 (6 bases). This CDR3 has 17 residues. Germline CDR1 MNHEY, CDR2 SMNVEV (reference sequence). V was clipped by 6 bases and J by 9 bases, with 29 bases between them. The CDR3 DNA follows: TGTGCCAGCAGCCCATTGGAGATATGGGACGCCCACAGGGCCCAGTACTTC. This sequence encodes CASSPLEIWDAHRAQYF.

The rearrangement uses TRBV5-1 and TRBJ1-5; 10 bases are a match to TRBD1. The CDR3 has 15 residues. V lost 2 bases to trimming and J lost 6 bases; unmatched junction nucleotides: 5. CDR1 is SGHRS, CDR2 YFSETQ, per germline. The CDR3 region has the DNA TGCGCCAGCAGCTTCGGGACAGGGGTGGGTCAGCCCCAGCATTTT. This sequence encodes CASSFGTGVGQPQHF. Complete variable domain (other parts from reference TRBV5-1 and TRBJ1-5): KAGVTQTPRYLIKTRGQQVTLSCSPISGHRSVSWYQQTPGQGLQFLFEYFSETQRNKGNFPGRFSGRQFSNSRSEMNVSTLELGDSALYLCASSFGTGVGQPQHFGDGTRLSIL.

The chain uses TRBV7-9 and TRBJ2-7; 9 bases are shared with TRBD1. After removal of 0 bases from V and 2 bases from J, the junction contained 5 bases not matched to a gene. Germline CDR1 is SEHNR and CDR2 is FQNEAQ (reference sequence). This CDR3 has 16 amino acids. CDR3 residues: CASSLADRGIPYEQYF. CDR3 nucleotides: TGTGCCAGCAGCTTAGCGGACAGGGGAATACCCTACGAGCAGTACTTC.

V and J are TRBV2 and TRBJ2-1, with 10 bases lining up with TRBD2. CDR3 length: 15 residues. V gave up 4 bases and J gave up 4 bases; unmatched junction bases: 4. In germline, CDR1 is SNHLY, CDR2 FYNNEI. The CDR3 DNA sequence: TGTGCCAGCAGTGCTGGGACTAGCGTATACAATGAGCAGTTCTTC. Translated: CASSAGTSVYNEQFF.

This rearrangement joins TRBV29-1 to TRBJ1-5, with D possibly being TRBD1 (5 bases). The V end was cut by 4 bases, the J end by 4 bases, with 11 bases between. Germline V lookup: CDR1 SQVTM, CDR2 ANQGSEA. This CDR3 contains 13 residues. The DNA for the CDR3 is TGCAGCGTTGGGGGTTCAGGGAATCAGCCCCAGCATTTT. Its translation: CSVGGSGNQPQHF.

The V and J genes are TRBV15 and TRBJ2-5, with D unclear. The CDR3 length is 13 residues. Germline lookup yields CDR1 LNHNV and CDR2 YYDKDF (reference sequence). The ends were cut back, 3 bases at V and 2 bases at J, with 7 bases in the middle. The CDR3 loop reads CATSSPLQETQYF. Here the CDR3 DNA reads TGTGCCACCAGCAGCCCCCTACAAGAGACCCAGTACTTC. The full variable domain, with the rest looked up from reference TRBV15 and TRBJ2-5, is DAMVIQNPRYQVTQFGKPVTLSCSQTLNHNVMYWYQQKSSQAPKLLFHYYDKDFNNEADTPDNFQSRRPNTSFCFLDIRSPGLGDTAMYLCATSSPLQETQYFGPGTRLLVL.

The CDR3, as DNA: TGTGCCACTACTCGTCAGGGGAGGGACTACGAGCAGTACTTC. It specifies CATTRQGRDYEQYF. The gene calls are TRBV6-6 and TRBJ2-7; D perhaps matches TRBD2 (7 bases). The CDR3 has 14 residues. With 10 bases removed from V and 3 bases from J, the gap between germline ends came to 19 bases. CDR1 MNHNY and CDR2 SVGAGI come from the germline V gene (reference sequence).

The chain employs TRBV4-3 and TRBJ1-6; D is ambiguous. Germline CDR1 LGHNA, CDR2 YSLEER. V shed 4 bases and J shed 4 bases, with 8 bases lying between them. The CDR3 is made up of 14 amino acids. The CDR3 region is CASSPGVYNSPLHF. CDR3 nucleotides: TGCGCCAGCAGCCCTGGGGTTTATAATTCACCCCTCCACTTT.

V and J are TRBV2 and TRBJ1-5; D gene ambiguous. Looked up from germline, CDR1 is SNHLY and CDR2 is FYNNEI. Deletions cut 3 bases from V and 4 bases from J, with 10 bases between. CDR3 size: 14 residues. DNA for the CDR3: TGTGCCAGCAGTGACGGGAGCGGAAATCAGCCCCAGCATTTT. Amino acids: CASSDGSGNQPQHF. The full variable domain, with the rest looked up from reference TRBV2 and TRBJ1-5, is EPEVTQTPSHQVTQMGQEVILRCVPISNHLYFYWYRQILGQKVEFLVSFYNNEISEKSEIFDDQFSVERPDGSNFTLKIRSTKLEDSAMYFCASSDGSGNQPQHFGDGTRLSIL.

Of note for this clone: At the DNA level, this CDR3 is encoded by other sequences in the same sample as well. The DNA for the CDR3 is TGTGCCAGCAGCCTCAGGGGGCAGGGAAACACCGGGGAGCTGTTTTTT. It encodes CASSLRGQGNTGELFF. This sequence joins TRBV28 and TRBJ2-2; 8 bases are shared with TRBD1. Trimming cost V 6 bases and J 2 bases; bases outside gene matches: 8. The CDR3 length is 16 residues. CDR1 is MDHEN and CDR2 is SYDVKM in the germline V gene.

The chain uses TRBV5-6 and TRBJ2-3; 7 bases line up with TRBD2. CDR1 is SGHDT, CDR2 YYEEEE, per germline. V lost 0 bases, J lost 5 bases, and 9 bases stayed unmatched. The CDR3 runs 16 residues. This CDR3 is CASSLGLLAEGDTQYF. Written as DNA, the CDR3 is TGTGCCAGCAGCTTGGGTCTGCTAGCGGAGGGAGATACGCAGTATTTT.

This chain uses TRBV6-6 with TRBJ2-7; D possibly corresponds to TRBD2 (6 bases). Deletions cut 6 bases from V and 2 bases from J, with 8 bases between. CDR1 and CDR2 from the germline V gene are MNHNY and SVGAGI (reference sequence). The CDR3 spans 12 residues. CDR3 in DNA: TGTGCCAGCAGGGGCGGGGCCTACGAGCAGTACTTC. Its protein product is CASRGGAYEQYF.

The chain uses TRBV7-9 and TRBJ2-5, with 10 nucleotides matching TRBD2. The CDR3 has 15 residues. V lost 3 bases to trimming and J lost 5 bases; unmatched junction nucleotides: 6. Looked up from germline, CDR1 is SEHNR and CDR2 is FQNEAQ (reference sequence). The CDR3: CASSFWLAGEETQYF. The CDR3 DNA is TGTGCCAGCAGCTTTTGGCTAGCGGGGGAGGAGACCCAGTACTTC.

The J gene is TRBJ1-4, the V gene TRBV6-5; D is unclear. The CDR3 has 14 amino acids. The V end lost 0 bases, the J end lost 10 bases, and 12 bases lay between the germline ends. CDR1 is MNHEY, CDR2 SVGAGI, per germline. This chain's CDR3 is CASSYSNRTPKLFF. The CDR3 nucleotides are TGTGCCAGCAGTTACTCGAATCGGACCCCAAAACTGTTTTTT.

The chain recombines TRBV5-1 with TRBJ2-5, with TRBD2 matching over 10 bases. CDR1 and CDR2 (germline): SGHRS, YFSETQ. V lost 0 bases and J lost 5; bases outside the gene matches: 10. The CDR3 is made up of 17 amino acids. CDR3: CASSLAWQREGQETQYF. CDR3 DNA: TGCGCCAGCAGCTTGGCGTGGCAGCGGGAGGGCCAGGAGACCCAGTACTTC.